The next 16 T cell receptor beta chains were all read from a single sample in a study of memory CD4+ T cells and cytomegalovirus serostatus. TCRdb's copy holds only in-frame clones and misses some; the assay was immunoSEQ multiplex PCR. The table includes 25,000 to 30,000 clones, roughly 76% detected once. The sort gate was single viable CD3+CD4+CD8-CD45RO+ cells for memory CD4+ T cells. The sample consisted of memory CD4+ T cells from blood. The receptor set was obtained from an adult in good health and CMV-seronegative.

The rearrangement joins TRBV4-2 to TRBJ1-1; 7 bases line up with TRBD1. This CDR3 is built from 14 residues. Germline-derived CDR1 and CDR2 are LGHNA and YNFKEQ. Germline trimming cut 3 bases from V and 2 bases from J; bases unmatched to any gene: 3. The CDR3 DNA sequence: TGTGCCAGCAGCCAGACAGGGACCAACACTGAAGCTTTCTTT. Translation: CASSQTGTNTEAFF.

This chain uses TRBV7-3 with TRBJ2-2; 9 nucleotides match TRBD1. The V and J ends lost 2 bases and 6 bases, in that order; junction bases with no gene match: 7. CDR1 and CDR2 from the germline V gene are SGHTA and FQGTGA. This CDR3 has 16 residues. CDR3 sequence (DNA): TGTGCCAGCAGCTTAGGGACAGGGAGGGGTTCCGGGGAGCTGTTTTTT. It codes for CASSLGTGRGSGELFF.

This chain connects TRBV6-1 to TRBJ1-4; D gene ambiguous. Germline CDR1 MNHNS, CDR2 SASEGT. V was clipped by 1 base and J by 4 bases, with 7 bases between them. CDR3 length: 14 residues. CDR3 residues: CASSEDRLNEKLFF. The CDR3 bases are TGTGCCAGCAGTGAAGACAGACTTAATGAAAAACTGTTTTTT.

The rearrangement links TRBV27 to TRBJ1-5; D possibly corresponds to TRBD1 (6 bases). The V end was cut by 5 bases, the J end by 5 bases, with 10 bases between. Germline lookup yields CDR1 MNHEY and CDR2 SMNVEV (reference sequence). The CDR3 totals 13 residues. CDR3: CASSNDRYQPQHF. DNA of the CDR3: TGTGCCAGCAGTAACGACAGGTATCAGCCCCAGCATTTT.

This clone was seen once. This chain uses TRBV11-2 with TRBJ2-1, with 12 bases lining up with TRBD2. Germline loops: CDR1 SGHAT, CDR2 FQNNGV. The V segment lost 2 bases and the J segment 5 bases; nucleotides outside the gene matches: 1. The CDR3 is 15 residues long. This CDR3 reads CASSLRLAGDNEQFF. CDR3 coding DNA: TGTGCCAGCAGCTTAAGACTAGCGGGAGACAATGAGCAGTTCTTC.

The chain uses TRBV30 and TRBJ1-5; 9 bases align to TRBD1. Germline V lookup: CDR1 GTSNPN, CDR2 SVGIG (reference sequence). The CDR3 extends over 14 amino acids. J was trimmed by 3 bases and V by 5 bases; bases with no gene match: 5. The CDR3 DNA is TGTGCCTGGGGCGGACAGGGGTCCAATCAGCCCCAGCATTTT. Amino acid sequence: CAWGGQGSNQPQHF.

This chain uses TRBV19 with TRBJ1-5; D remains ambiguous. Germline assignment: CDR1 LNHDA and CDR2 SQIVND (reference sequence). This CDR3 has 15 residues. Trimming took off 9 bases at V and 2 bases at J, with 17 bases between the two ends. Here the CDR3 DNA reads TGTGCCAGCAGCTCGGGCAGCCATCGCAATCAGCCCCAGCATTTT. Protein: CASSSGSHRNQPQHF. Combining the CDR3 with reference TRBV19 and TRBJ1-5 gives the whole variable domain DGGITQSPKYLFRKEGQNVTLSCEQNLNHDAMYWYRQDPGQGLRLIYYSQIVNDFQKGDIAEGYSVSREKKESFPLTVTSAQKNPTAFYLCASSSGSHRNQPQHFGDGTRLSIL.

The chain employs TRBV7-2 and TRBJ2-2; tentative D call: TRBD2 (7 bases). Germline lookup yields CDR1 SGHTA and CDR2 FQGNSA. The CDR3 has 15 amino acids. Trimming removed 1 base from V and 6 bases from J, with 12 bases in between. The CDR3, as DNA: TGTGCCAGCAGCTTAGGGGGGCTAGCGGCCGGGGAGCTGTTTTTT. Its translation is CASSLGGLAAGELFF.

The chain uses TRBV7-6 and TRBJ1-3, with TRBD1 matching over 8 bases. With 7 bases clipped from V and 0 bases from J, the junction kept 5 bases outside the gene matches. The germline V gene encodes CDR1 SGHVS and CDR2 FNYEAQ. The CDR3 is 15 residues long. The CDR3 nucleotides are TGTGCCAGCACCCTAACAGGGGGCTCTGGAAACACCATATATTTT. It encodes CASTLTGGSGNTIYF.

The CDR3 loop is CASSLGGTSAKNEQFF. The CDR3 region has the DNA TGTGCCAGCAGCTTGGGAGGGACTAGCGCTAAAAATGAGCAGTTCTTC. This chain links TRBV5-4 with TRBJ2-1; 10 bases are shared with TRBD2. CDR3 length: 16 residues. V was clipped by 0 bases and J by 7 bases; unmatched bases: 7. CDR1 and CDR2 (germline): SGHNT, YYREEE (reference sequence).

This clone was seen more than once but under ten times. The CDR3 coding sequence is TGTGCCAGCAGCTTAGCAGCGTATAGCAATCAGCCCCAGCATTTT. Protein product: CASSLAAYSNQPQHF. This chain connects TRBV7-2 to TRBJ1-5; D gene unclear. This CDR3 spans 15 amino acids. CDR1 SGHTA and CDR2 FQGNSA come from the germline V gene. V was clipped by 0 bases and J by 0 bases, with 6 bases between them.

This clone has just one count. The V call is TRBV7-9, the J call TRBJ1-4; 11 bases agree with TRBD1. The CDR3 covers 14 residues. The germline V gene encodes CDR1 SEHNR and CDR2 FQNEAQ (reference sequence). V was clipped by 5 bases and J by 8 bases; unmatched bases: 4. The CDR3 DNA reads TGTGCCAGCAGCCGGGACAGGGGGTCAGAAAAACTGTTTTTT. Amino acid sequence: CASSRDRGSEKLFF.

This clone occurred once. J is TRBJ1-1 and V is TRBV4-3; TRBD1 aligns across 8 bases. The germline V gene has CDR1 LGHNA and CDR2 YSLEER. The CDR3 runs 17 residues. Trimming cost V 0 bases and J 0 bases; bases outside gene matches: 6. CDR3 nucleotides: TGCGCCAGCAGCCAAGACAGGGGGCTATCAATGAACACTGAAGCTTTCTTT. Amino acid sequence: CASSQDRGLSMNTEAFF.

The chain combines TRBV11-2 with TRBJ2-7; TRBD2 aligns across 13 bases. This CDR3 spans 13 amino acids. Germline V gene data show CDR1 as SGHAT and CDR2 as FQNNGV. J gave up 10 bases and V 3 bases, and 3 bases lay outside the gene matches. The CDR3 nucleotides read TGTGCCAGCAGCTTGGGGACTAGCGGGATCCAGTACTTC. Residues: CASSLGTSGIQYF.

This clone has more than one count but fewer than ten. This rearrangement joins TRBV7-3 to TRBJ1-1; D ambiguous. CDR1 and CDR2 from the germline V gene are SGHTA and FQGTGA. V was pared by 6 bases and J by 2 bases, with 13 bases between. CDR3 length: 14 amino acids. CDR3 DNA: TGTGCCAGCAGAAAAGGAGGGTCCAACACTGAAGCTTTCTTT. The encoded protein is CASRKGGSNTEAFF.

The chain couples TRBV7-2 to TRBJ2-5; 9 nucleotides line up with TRBD2. The germline CDR1 and CDR2 sequences are SGHTA and FQGNSA. The CDR3 is 15 residues long. J gave up 3 bases and V 6 bases, and 8 bases lay outside the gene matches. CDR3 sequence: CASRKRPSGEETQYF. DNA of the CDR3: TGTGCCAGCAGAAAAAGGCCTAGCGGGGAAGAGACCCAGTACTTC.